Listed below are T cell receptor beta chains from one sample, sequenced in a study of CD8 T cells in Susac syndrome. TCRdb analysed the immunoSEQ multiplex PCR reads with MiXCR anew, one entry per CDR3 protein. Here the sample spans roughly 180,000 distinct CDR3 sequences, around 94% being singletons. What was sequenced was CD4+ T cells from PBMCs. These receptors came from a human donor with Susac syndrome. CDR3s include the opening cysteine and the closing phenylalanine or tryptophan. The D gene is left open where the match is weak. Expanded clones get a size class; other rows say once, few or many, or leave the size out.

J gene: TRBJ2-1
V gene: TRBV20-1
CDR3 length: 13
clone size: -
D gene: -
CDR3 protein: CSANDYTDNEQFF
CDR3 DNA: TGCAGTGCTAACGACTACACTGACAATGAGCAGTTCTTC

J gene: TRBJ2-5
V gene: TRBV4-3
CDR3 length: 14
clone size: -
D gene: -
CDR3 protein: CASSQDTAKETQYF
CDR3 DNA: TGCGCCAGCAGCCAAGATACCGCCAAAGAGACCCAGTACTTC

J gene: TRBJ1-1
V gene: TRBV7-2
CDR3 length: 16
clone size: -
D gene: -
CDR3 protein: CASSPRAGEENTEAFF
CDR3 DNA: TGTGCCAGCAGCCCTCGGGCAGGGGAGGAGAACACTGAAGCTTTCTTT

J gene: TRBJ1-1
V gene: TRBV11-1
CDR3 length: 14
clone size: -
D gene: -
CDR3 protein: CASSWGLGNTEAFF
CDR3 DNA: TGTGCCAGCAGCTGGGGCCTGGGGAACACTGAAGCTTTCTTT

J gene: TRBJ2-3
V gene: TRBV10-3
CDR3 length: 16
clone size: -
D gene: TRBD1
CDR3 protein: CAISESDRGSTDTQYF
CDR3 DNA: TGTGCCATCAGTGAGTCGGACAGGGGCTCCACAGATACGCAGTATTTT

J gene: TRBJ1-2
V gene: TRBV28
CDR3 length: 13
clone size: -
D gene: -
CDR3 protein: CASSPMTPKGYTF
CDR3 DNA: TGTGCCAGCAGTCCCATGACCCCCAAGGGCTACACCTTC

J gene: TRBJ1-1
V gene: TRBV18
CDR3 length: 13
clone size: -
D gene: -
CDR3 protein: CASSPDSTTEAFF
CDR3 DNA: TGTGCCAGCTCACCCGACAGCACCACTGAAGCTTTCTTT

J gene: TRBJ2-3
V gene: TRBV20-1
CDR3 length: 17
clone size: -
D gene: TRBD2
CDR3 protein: CSARDVRRLASTDTQYF
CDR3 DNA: TGCAGTGCTAGAGATGTGAGGAGACTAGCGAGCACAGATACGCAGTATTTT

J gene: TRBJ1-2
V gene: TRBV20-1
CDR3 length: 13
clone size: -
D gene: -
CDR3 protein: CSARDGGARGYTF
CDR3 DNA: TGCAGTGCTAGAGATGGAGGGGCGCGAGGCTACACCTTC

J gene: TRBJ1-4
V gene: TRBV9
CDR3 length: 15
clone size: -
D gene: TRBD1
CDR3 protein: CASSTTGDVNEKLFF
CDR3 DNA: TGTGCCAGCAGCACAACAGGGGACGTAAATGAAAAACTGTTTTTT

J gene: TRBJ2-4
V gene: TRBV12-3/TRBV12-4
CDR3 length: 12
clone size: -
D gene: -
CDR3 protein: CASSRLVNIQYF
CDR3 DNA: TGTGCCAGCAGCCGCCTCGTTAACATTCAGTACTTC

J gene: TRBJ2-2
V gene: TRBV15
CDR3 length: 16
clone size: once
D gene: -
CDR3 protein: CATSRDSSRGTGELFF
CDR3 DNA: TGTGCCACCAGCAGAGATTCATCCAGGGGCACCGGGGAGCTGTTTTTT

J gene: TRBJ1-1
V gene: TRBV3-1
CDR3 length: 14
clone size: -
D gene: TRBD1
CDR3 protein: CASSLSDRETEAFF
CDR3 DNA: TGTGCCAGCAGCCTGTCGGACAGGGAAACTGAAGCTTTCTTT

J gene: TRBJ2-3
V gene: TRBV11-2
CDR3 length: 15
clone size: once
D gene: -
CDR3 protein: CASSLRGISTDTQYF
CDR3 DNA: TGTGCCAGCAGTCTCAGGGGTATAAGCACAGATACGCAGTATTTT

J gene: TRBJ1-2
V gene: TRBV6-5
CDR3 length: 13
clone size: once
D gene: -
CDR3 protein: CASTLGLNYGYTF
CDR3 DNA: TGTGCCAGCACGTTGGGGTTGAACTATGGCTACACCTTC

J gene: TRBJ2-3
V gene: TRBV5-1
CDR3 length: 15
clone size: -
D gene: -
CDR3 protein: CASSFGDASTDTQYF
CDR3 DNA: TGCGCCAGCAGCTTTGGGGACGCTAGCACAGATACGCAGTATTTT

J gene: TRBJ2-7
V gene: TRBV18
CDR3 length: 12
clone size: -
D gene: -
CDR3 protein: CASSLDSYEQYF
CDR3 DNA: TGTGCCAGCTCGCTAGACTCCTACGAGCAGTACTTC

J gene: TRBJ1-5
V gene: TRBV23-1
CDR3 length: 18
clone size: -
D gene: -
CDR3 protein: CASSQSHPGPVGNQPQHF
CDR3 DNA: TGCGCCAGCAGTCAATCTCATCCGGGGCCGGTTGGCAATCAGCCCCAGCATTTT

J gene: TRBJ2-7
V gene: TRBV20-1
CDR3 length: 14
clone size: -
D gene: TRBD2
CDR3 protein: CSASVLADSYEQYF
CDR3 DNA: TGCAGTGCTAGCGTCCTAGCGGATTCCTACGAGCAGTACTTC

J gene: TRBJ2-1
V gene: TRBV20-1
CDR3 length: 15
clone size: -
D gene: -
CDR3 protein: CSARVGTASNNEQFF
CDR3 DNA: TGCAGTGCTAGAGTCGGGACGGCGAGTAACAATGAGCAGTTCTTC

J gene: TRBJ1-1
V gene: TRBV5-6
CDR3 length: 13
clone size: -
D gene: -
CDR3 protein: CASSSRDRFEAFF
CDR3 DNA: TGTGCCAGCAGCTCCCGTGACAGGTTTGAAGCTTTCTTT

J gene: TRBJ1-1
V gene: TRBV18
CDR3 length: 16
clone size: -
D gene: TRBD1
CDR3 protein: CASSPTRGLMNTEAFF
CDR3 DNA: TGTGCCAGCTCACCTACCAGGGGGCTCATGAACACTGAAGCTTTCTTT

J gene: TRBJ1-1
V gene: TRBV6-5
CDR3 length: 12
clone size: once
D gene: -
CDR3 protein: CASSGLNTEAFF
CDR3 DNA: TGTGCCAGCAGCGGATTGAACACTGAAGCTTTCTTT

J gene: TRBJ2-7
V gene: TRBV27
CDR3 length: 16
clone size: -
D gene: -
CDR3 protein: CASSLSPPGLTYEQYF
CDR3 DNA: TGTGCCAGCAGTTTATCTCCACCGGGCCTTACCTACGAGCAGTACTTC

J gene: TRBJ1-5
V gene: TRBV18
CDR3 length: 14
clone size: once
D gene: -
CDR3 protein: CASSQDSGNQPQHF
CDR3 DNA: TGTGCCAGCTCACAAGACAGCGGTAATCAGCCCCAGCATTTT

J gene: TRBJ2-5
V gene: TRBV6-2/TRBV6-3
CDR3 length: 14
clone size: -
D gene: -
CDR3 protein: CASSSSHGTETQYF
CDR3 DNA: TGTGCCAGCAGTTCCTCTCACGGGACGGAGACCCAGTACTTC

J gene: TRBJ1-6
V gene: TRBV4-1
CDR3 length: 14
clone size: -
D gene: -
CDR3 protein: CASSQDTARSPLHF
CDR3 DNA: TGCGCCAGCAGCCAAGATACAGCCCGATCACCCCTCCACTTT

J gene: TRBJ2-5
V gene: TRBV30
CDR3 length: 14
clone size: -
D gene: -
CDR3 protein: CAWSVARRSKTQYF
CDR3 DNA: TGTGCCTGGAGTGTGGCCAGGCGCTCCAAGACCCAGTACTTC

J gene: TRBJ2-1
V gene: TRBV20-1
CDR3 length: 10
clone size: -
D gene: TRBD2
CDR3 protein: CSAGGNEQFF
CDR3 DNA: TGCAGTGCCGGGGGGAATGAGCAGTTCTTC

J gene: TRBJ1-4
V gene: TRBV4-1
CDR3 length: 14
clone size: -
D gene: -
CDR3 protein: CASSQGWLGEKLFF
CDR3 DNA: TGCGCCAGCAGCCAAGGGTGGTTAGGGGAAAAACTGTTTTTT

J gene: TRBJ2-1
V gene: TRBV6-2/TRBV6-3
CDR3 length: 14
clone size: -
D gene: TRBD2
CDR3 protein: CASSRTSGNNEQFF
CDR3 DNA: TGTGCCAGCAGCAGGACTAGCGGAAACAATGAGCAGTTCTTC

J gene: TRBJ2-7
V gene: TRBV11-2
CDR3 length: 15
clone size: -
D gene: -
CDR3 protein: CASSLSAGATYEQYF
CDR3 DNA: TGTGCCAGCAGCTTGTCGGCAGGCGCCACCTACGAGCAGTACTTC

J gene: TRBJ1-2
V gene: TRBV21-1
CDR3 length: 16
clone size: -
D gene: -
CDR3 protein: CASSKKDRGRDYGYTF
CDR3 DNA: TGTGCCAGCAGCAAAAAAGACAGGGGGCGCGACTATGGCTACACCTTC

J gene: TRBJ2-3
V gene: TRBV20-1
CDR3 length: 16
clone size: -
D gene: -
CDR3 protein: CSARDLGREGTDTQYF
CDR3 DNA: TGCAGTGCTAGAGATCTGGGGCGGGAAGGCACAGATACGCAGTATTTT

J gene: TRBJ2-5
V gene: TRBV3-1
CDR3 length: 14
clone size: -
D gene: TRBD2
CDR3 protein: CASSQDRGEETQYF
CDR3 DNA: TGTGCCAGCAGCCAAGATCGGGGGGAAGAGACCCAGTACTTC

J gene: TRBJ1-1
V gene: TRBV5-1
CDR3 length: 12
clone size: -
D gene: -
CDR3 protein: CASSWAGAEAFF
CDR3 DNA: TGCGCCAGCAGCTGGGCAGGGGCTGAAGCTTTCTTT

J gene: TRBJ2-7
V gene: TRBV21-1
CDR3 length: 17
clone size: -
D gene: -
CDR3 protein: CASSLLYPGQGANEQYF
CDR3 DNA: TGTGCCAGCAGCCTCCTATATCCGGGACAGGGGGCGAACGAGCAGTACTTC

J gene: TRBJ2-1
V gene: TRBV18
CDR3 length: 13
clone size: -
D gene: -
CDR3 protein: CASSPPGRGEQFF
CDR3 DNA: TGTGCCAGCTCACCACCAGGCCGCGGGGAGCAGTTCTTC

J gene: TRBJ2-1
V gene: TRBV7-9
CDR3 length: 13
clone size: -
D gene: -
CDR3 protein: CASSRLGTHEQFF
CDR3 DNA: TGTGCCAGCAGCCGTTTAGGGACCCATGAGCAGTTCTTC

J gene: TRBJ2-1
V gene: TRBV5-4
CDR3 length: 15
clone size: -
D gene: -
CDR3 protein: CASSYSPGTVNEQFF
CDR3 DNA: TGTGCCAGCAGCTATTCCCCCGGGACCGTCAATGAGCAGTTCTTC

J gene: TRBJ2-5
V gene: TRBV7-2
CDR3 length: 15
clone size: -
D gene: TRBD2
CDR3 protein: CASSPRGGTRETQYF
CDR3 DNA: TGTGCCAGCAGCCCCCGCGGGGGGACCCGGGAGACCCAGTACTTC

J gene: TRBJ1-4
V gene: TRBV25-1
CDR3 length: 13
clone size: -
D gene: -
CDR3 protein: CASRAGDWEKLFF
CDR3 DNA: TGTGCCAGCAGAGCGGGGGACTGGGAAAAACTGTTTTTT

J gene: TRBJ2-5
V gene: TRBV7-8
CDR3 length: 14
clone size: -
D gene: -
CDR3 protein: CASSQALVGETQYF
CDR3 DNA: TGTGCCAGCAGCCAGGCCCTGGTGGGGGAGACCCAGTACTTC

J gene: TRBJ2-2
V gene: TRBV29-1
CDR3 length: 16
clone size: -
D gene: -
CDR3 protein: CSVEDGTGPNTGELFF
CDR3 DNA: TGCAGCGTTGAAGATGGGACGGGACCCAACACCGGGGAGCTGTTTTTT

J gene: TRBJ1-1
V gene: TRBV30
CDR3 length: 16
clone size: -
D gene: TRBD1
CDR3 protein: CAWSTQHRGPETEAFF
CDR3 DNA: TGTGCCTGGAGTACCCAGCACAGGGGGCCGGAGACTGAAGCTTTCTTT

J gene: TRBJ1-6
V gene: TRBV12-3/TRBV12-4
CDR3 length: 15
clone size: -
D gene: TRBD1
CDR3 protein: CASTPQGEVSSPLHF
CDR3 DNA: TGTGCCAGCACCCCTCAGGGGGAGGTCAGTTCACCCCTCCACTTT

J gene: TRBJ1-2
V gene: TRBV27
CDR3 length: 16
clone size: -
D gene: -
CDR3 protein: CASSRSWALADYGYTF
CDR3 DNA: TGTGCCAGCAGCCGGAGCTGGGCACTAGCTGACTATGGCTACACCTTC

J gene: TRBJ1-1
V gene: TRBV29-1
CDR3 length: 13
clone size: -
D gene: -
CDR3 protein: CSVDADRDTEAFF
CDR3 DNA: TGCAGCGTTGACGCCGACAGAGACACTGAAGCTTTCTTT

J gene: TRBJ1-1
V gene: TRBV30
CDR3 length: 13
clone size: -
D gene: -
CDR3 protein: CAWNPGGQGSAFF
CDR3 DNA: TGTGCCTGGAATCCTGGGGGGCAGGGTTCTGCTTTCTTT

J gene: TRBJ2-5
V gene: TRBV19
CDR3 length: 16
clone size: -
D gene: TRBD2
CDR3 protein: CASSTRTSGGRETQYF
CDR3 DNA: TGTGCCAGTAGTACCCGGACTAGCGGGGGCCGGGAGACCCAGTACTTC

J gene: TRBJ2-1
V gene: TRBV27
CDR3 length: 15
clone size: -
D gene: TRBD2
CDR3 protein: CASEKGSGAYNEQFF
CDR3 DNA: TGTGCCTCGGAAAAGGGTAGCGGGGCCTACAATGAGCAGTTCTTC